The rows below give T cell receptor beta chains drawn from one sample of a study of blood T cell repertoires in COVID-19. Sequencing was performed with immunoSEQ multiplex PCR; in TCRdb, only in-frame clones are kept and a portion is missing. The sample contains around 420,000 clones, 70% to 90% of which appear only once. Material for sequencing was PBMCs or T cells enriched from blood (not recorded which). All receptors derive from a woman aged 35 to 49 with acute COVID-19. Both conserved end residues are part of each CDR3. The order of the fields is CDR3 protein, CDR3 DNA, J gene, V gene, clone size, D gene. D genes are given only for firm matches. Size tells how often a clone was seen (once, few, many) or the class of an expanded clone, and some rows leave it out.

CDR3: CASSLGTGLLHF
DNA: TGTGCCAGCAGTTTGGGGACAGGGCTCCTCCACTTT
J: TRBJ1-6
V: TRBV28
size: .
D: TRBD1

CDR3: CASRWEGNTIYF
DNA: TGTGCCAGCAGGTGGGAGGGAAACACCATATATTTT
J: TRBJ1-3
V: TRBV2
size: .
D: .

CDR3: CAPDTQKGADNSPLHF
DNA: TGTGCCCCGGATACACAGAAGGGGGCGGATAATTCACCCCTCCACTTT
J: TRBJ1-6
V: TRBV27
size: .
D: TRBD1

CDR3: CASKFGQGEAEAFF
DNA: TGTGCCAGCAAATTCGGACAGGGGGAGGCTGAAGCTTTCTTT
J: TRBJ1-1
V: TRBV2
size: few
D: TRBD1

CDR3: CASSTSSGSAYEQYF
DNA: TGTGCCAGTAGTACCTCTAGCGGGTCAGCCTACGAGCAGTACTTC
J: TRBJ2-7
V: TRBV19
size: once
D: TRBD2

CDR3: CASSLDFTLGEGNGYTF
DNA: TGTGCCAGCAGCTTAGATTTTACGTTAGGGGAAGGAAATGGCTACACCTTC
J: TRBJ1-2
V: TRBV13
size: .
D: .

CDR3: CASSPRTGRMNTEAFF
DNA: TGTGCCAGCAGCCCCCGGACAGGGAGAATGAACACTGAAGCTTTCTTT
J: TRBJ1-1
V: TRBV14
size: few
D: TRBD1

CDR3: CASARGYNEQFF
DNA: TGTGCCAGTGCGCGGGGGTACAATGAGCAGTTCTTC
J: TRBJ2-1
V: TRBV19
size: .
D: TRBD2

CDR3: CASSPWDREETQYF
DNA: TGTGCCAGCAGCCCCTGGGACAGGGAAGAGACCCAGTACTTC
J: TRBJ2-5
V: TRBV7-2
size: .
D: TRBD1

CDR3: CASRPSGQGTTGELFF
DNA: TGTGCCAGTAGGCCCTCGGGACAGGGAACCACCGGGGAGCTGTTTTTT
J: TRBJ2-2
V: TRBV19
size: .
D: TRBD1

CDR3: CASSYTRRTQETQYF
DNA: TGTGCCAGCAGTTATACTAGGCGGACCCAAGAGACCCAGTACTTC
J: TRBJ2-5
V: TRBV6-2/TRBV6-3
size: once
D: .

CDR3: CASSRPEQGASYNSPLHF
DNA: TGTGCCAGCAGCCGCCCCGAACAGGGGGCTTCCTATAATTCACCCCTCCACTTT
J: TRBJ1-6
V: TRBV2
size: .
D: TRBD1

CDR3: CASGTGLYSNYGYTF
DNA: TGTGCCAGCGGGACAGGTCTCTACTCTAACTATGGCTACACCTTC
J: TRBJ1-2
V: TRBV6-5
size: .
D: TRBD1

CDR3: CASSPGRWRGPQETQYF
DNA: TGTGCCAGCAGCCCCGGTCGGTGGCGGGGGCCGCAAGAGACCCAGTACTTC
J: TRBJ2-5
V: TRBV7-9
size: .
D: .

CDR3: CATRGLDTQYF
DNA: TGTGCCACCCGGGGTCTAGATACGCAGTATTTT
J: TRBJ2-3
V: TRBV10-3
size: .
D: .

CDR3: CAWSVRGGKAGNTIYF
DNA: TGTGCCTGGAGTGTACGGGGGGGGAAGGCTGGAAACACCATATATTTT
J: TRBJ1-3
V: TRBV30
size: .
D: .

CDR3: CATHLGGSNTEAFF
DNA: TGTGCCACACATTTAGGGGGTTCGAACACTGAAGCTTTCTTT
J: TRBJ1-1
V: TRBV2
size: .
D: .

CDR3: CASSAPTATGAYEQYF
DNA: TGTGCCAGCAGTGCCCCCACCGCGACAGGCGCCTACGAGCAGTACTTC
J: TRBJ2-7
V: TRBV25-1
size: .
D: .

CDR3: CASSQAQGQGAVYNEQFF
DNA: TGCGCCAGCAGCCAAGCCCAGGGACAGGGGGCGGTCTACAATGAGCAGTTCTTC
J: TRBJ2-1
V: TRBV4-1
size: .
D: TRBD1

CDR3: CASNQRISGGPTDTQYF
DNA: TGTGCCAGTAACCAAAGAATTAGCGGGGGCCCCACAGATACGCAGTATTTT
J: TRBJ2-3
V: TRBV19
size: .
D: TRBD2

CDR3: CASSMNWRSSGNTIYF
DNA: TGTGCCAGTAGTATGAACTGGCGGAGCTCTGGAAACACCATATATTTT
J: TRBJ1-3
V: TRBV19
size: .
D: .

CDR3: CATRGGSGGNQPQHF
DNA: TGTGCCACCAGGGGGGGGTCGGGTGGCAATCAGCCCCAGCATTTT
J: TRBJ1-5
V: TRBV7-8
size: .
D: TRBD1

CDR3: CASSYPRGVGNQPQHF
DNA: TGTGCCAGCAGCTACCCTCGGGGGGTTGGCAATCAGCCCCAGCATTTT
J: TRBJ1-5
V: TRBV3-1/TRBV3-2
size: .
D: .

CDR3: CASGQGAFSGGYTF
DNA: TGTGCCAGTGGACAGGGGGCCTTCTCGGGTGGCTACACCTTC
J: TRBJ1-2
V: TRBV6-5
size: .
D: TRBD1

CDR3: CAILGEGRNEQYF
DNA: TGTGCCATCCTGGGGGAGGGTCGCAACGAGCAGTACTTC
J: TRBJ2-7
V: TRBV10-3
size: .
D: TRBD2

CDR3: CASSPQGDGYTF
DNA: TGCGCCAGCAGCCCTCAGGGGGATGGCTACACCTTC
J: TRBJ1-2
V: TRBV4-1
size: .
D: TRBD1

CDR3: CASSRQVSNTEAFF
DNA: TGCGCCAGCAGCCGGCAGGTGTCCAACACTGAAGCTTTCTTT
J: TRBJ1-1
V: TRBV4-1
size: .
D: .

CDR3: CAISKNTANYGYTF
DNA: TGTGCCATCAGTAAGAATACAGCTAACTATGGCTACACCTTC
J: TRBJ1-2
V: TRBV10-3
size: .
D: .

CDR3: CASSFDRGNQPQHF
DNA: TGTGCCAGCAGTTTCGACAGGGGGAATCAGCCCCAGCATTTT
J: TRBJ1-5
V: TRBV27
size: .
D: TRBD1

CDR3: CSASRQGRAFF
DNA: TGCAGTGCCTCTAGACAGGGTAGGGCTTTCTTT
J: TRBJ1-1
V: TRBV20-1
size: .
D: TRBD1

CDR3: CASRIQVIYNSPLHF
DNA: TGTGCCAGCAGGATTCAGGTTATCTATAATTCACCCCTCCACTTT
J: TRBJ1-6
V: TRBV6-5
size: .
D: .

CDR3: CASSAGTGRTEAFF
DNA: TGTGCCAGCTCAGCCGGGACAGGGAGAACTGAAGCTTTCTTT
J: TRBJ1-1
V: TRBV18
size: .
D: TRBD1

CDR3: CASTTSGNYGYTF
DNA: TGTGCCAGCACCACTAGTGGCAACTATGGCTACACCTTC
J: TRBJ1-2
V: TRBV7-9
size: .
D: .

CDR3: CASSQGTGAYEQYF
DNA: TGTGCCAGCAGCCAAGGTACAGGGGCATACGAGCAGTACTTC
J: TRBJ2-7
V: TRBV3-1/TRBV3-2
size: .
D: TRBD1

CDR3: CASGPGTSGDYNEQFF
DNA: TGCGCCAGCGGGCCCGGGACTAGCGGGGACTACAATGAGCAGTTCTTC
J: TRBJ2-1
V: TRBV4-1
size: few
D: TRBD2

CDR3: CASSNPGQGPEEQYF
DNA: TGTGCCAGTAGTAACCCGGGACAGGGCCCCGAGGAGCAGTACTTC
J: TRBJ2-7
V: TRBV19
size: .
D: TRBD1

CDR3: CASAQSLRDTYGYTF
DNA: TGTGCCAGCGCCCAATCACTCCGGGACACCTATGGCTACACCTTC
J: TRBJ1-2
V: TRBV7-9
size: .
D: .

CDR3: CASSPDRDYGYTF
DNA: TGTGCCAGCTCACCTGACAGGGACTATGGCTACACCTTC
J: TRBJ1-2
V: TRBV18
size: .
D: TRBD1

CDR3: CAGRLIYNSPLHF
DNA: TGTGCCGGCCGACTGATCTATAATTCACCCCTCCACTTT
J: TRBJ1-6
V: TRBV2
size: .
D: .

CDR3: CASGRRQSGNTIYF
DNA: TGTGCCAGCGGCCGGCGACAGTCAGGAAACACCATATATTTT
J: TRBJ1-3
V: TRBV3-1/TRBV3-2
size: .
D: .

CDR3: CATSDLGRGGNYEQYF
DNA: TGTGCCACCAGTGATTTAGGTAGGGGAGGGAACTACGAGCAGTACTTC
J: TRBJ2-7
V: TRBV24-1
size: .
D: TRBD2

CDR3: CASDRVHEQYF
DNA: TGTGCCTCCGACCGGGTCCACGAGCAGTACTTC
J: TRBJ2-7
V: TRBV19
size: .
D: .

CDR3: CASSLGGQPHYGYTF
DNA: TGTGCCAGCAGCTTGGGCGGACAGCCCCACTATGGCTACACCTTC
J: TRBJ1-2
V: TRBV7-8
size: .
D: .

CDR3: CASSQAPLRGGAGEQFF
DNA: TGTGCCAGCAGCCAAGCCCCCCTTAGGGGCGGGGCCGGTGAGCAGTTCTTC
J: TRBJ2-1
V: TRBV4-2
size: .
D: .

CDR3: CASNRSPQPQHF
DNA: TGTGCCAGCAATCGGTCCCCCCAGCCCCAGCATTTT
J: TRBJ1-5
V: TRBV21-1
size: once
D: .

CDR3: CASADSFLYGYTF
DNA: TGTGCCTCAGCGGACAGTTTCCTTTATGGCTACACCTTC
J: TRBJ1-2
V: TRBV19
size: .
D: .

CDR3: CASYRTWDSPLHF
DNA: TGTGCCAGCTATCGGACTTGGGATTCACCCCTCCACTTT
J: TRBJ1-6
V: TRBV6-5
size: .
D: .

CDR3: CAWSDRGTVTQPQHF
DNA: TGTGCCTGGAGTGATCGCGGGACGGTCACTCAGCCCCAGCATTTT
J: TRBJ1-5
V: TRBV30
size: .
D: .

CDR3: CASSSGTRYGYTF
DNA: TGTGCCAGCAGCTCCGGGACACGATATGGCTACACCTTC
J: TRBJ1-2
V: TRBV7-9
size: once
D: .

CDR3: CASSPPTGEQEKLFF
DNA: TGTGCCAGCTCACCACCGACAGGGGAACAGGAAAAACTGTTTTTT
J: TRBJ1-4
V: TRBV18
size: .
D: TRBD1

CDR3: CASSLDRANEKLFF
DNA: TGTGCCAGCAGCTTGGACAGGGCTAATGAAAAACTGTTTTTT
J: TRBJ1-4
V: TRBV5-4
size: .
D: .

CDR3: CASSLGTANQPQHF
DNA: TGTGCCAGCAGCTTGGGAACAGCTAATCAGCCCCAGCATTTT
J: TRBJ1-5
V: TRBV5-5
size: .
D: .

CDR3: CASSSGAGFEWDEQFF
DNA: TGTGCCAGCAGCTCGGGAGCCGGGTTTGAGTGGGATGAGCAGTTCTTC
J: TRBJ2-1
V: TRBV13
size: .
D: .

CDR3: CASSFTGSYEQYF
DNA: TGCGCCAGCAGCTTTACCGGGTCCTACGAGCAGTACTTC
J: TRBJ2-7
V: TRBV5-1
size: .
D: .

CDR3: CASSLGSPKQGYEQYF
DNA: TGCGCCAGCAGCTTGGGAAGCCCCAAACAGGGCTACGAGCAGTACTTC
J: TRBJ2-7
V: TRBV5-1
size: .
D: .